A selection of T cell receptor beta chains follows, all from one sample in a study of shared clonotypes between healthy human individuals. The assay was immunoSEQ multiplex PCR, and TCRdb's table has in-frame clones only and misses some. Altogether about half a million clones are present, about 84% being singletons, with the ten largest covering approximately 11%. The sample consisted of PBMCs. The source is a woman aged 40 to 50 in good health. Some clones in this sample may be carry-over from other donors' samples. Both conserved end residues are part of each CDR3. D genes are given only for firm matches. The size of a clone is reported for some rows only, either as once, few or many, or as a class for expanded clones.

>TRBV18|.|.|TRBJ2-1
TGTGCCAGCTCACCACAAGGGTGGGAGTACAATGAGCAGTTCTTC
CASSPQGWEYNEQFF
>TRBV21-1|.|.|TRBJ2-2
TGTGCCAGCAGCAAGGAGACAGATATCCAAGGGGTCGGGGAGCTGTTTTTT
CASSKETDIQGVGELFF
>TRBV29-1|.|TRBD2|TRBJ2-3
TGCAGCGTTGAAGGGATAGCGGGGACTGTGCAGTATTTT
CSVEGIAGTVQYF
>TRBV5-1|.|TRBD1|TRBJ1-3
TGCGCCAGCAGCTTGACAGGGGACTCTCACTCTGGAAACACCATATATTTT
CASSLTGDSHSGNTIYF
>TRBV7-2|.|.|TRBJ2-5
TGTGCCAGCAGCTTAGACGTAGGCCAAGAGACCCAGTACTTC
CASSLDVGQETQYF
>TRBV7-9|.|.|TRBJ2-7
TGTGCCAGCAGCCTCGGGACACATAGCTCCTACGAGCAGTACTTC
CASSLGTHSSYEQYF
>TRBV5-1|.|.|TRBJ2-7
TGCGCCAGCAGCTATCGTCCTCAGGGGAGTTGGTACGAGCAGTACTTC
CASSYRPQGSWYEQYF
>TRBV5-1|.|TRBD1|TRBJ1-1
TGCGCCAGCAGCCCCCTACAGGGGTCCTCTGAAGCTTTCTTT
CASSPLQGSSEAFF
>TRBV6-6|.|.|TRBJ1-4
TGTGCCAGCAGAACCGGGGAGTCAGCTAATGAAAAACTGTTTTTT
CASRTGESANEKLFF
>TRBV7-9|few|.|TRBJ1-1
TGTGCCAGCAGCCTATACCAGGGAGACACTGAAGCTTTCTTT
CASSLYQGDTEAFF
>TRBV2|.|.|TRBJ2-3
TGTGCCAGCAGTTTCCAGGGGATAACAGATACGCAGTATTTT
CASSFQGITDTQYF
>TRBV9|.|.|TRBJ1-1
TGTGCCAGCAGCGTAGTGGTGAACACTGAAGCTTTCTTT
CASSVVVNTEAFF
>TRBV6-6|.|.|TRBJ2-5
TGTGCCAGCAGTTACTCGACCGTGATTGGGCAAGAGACCCAGTACTTC
CASSYSTVIGQETQYF
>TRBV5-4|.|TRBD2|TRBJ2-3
TGTGCCAGCAGCTTGGTGGCGGGAGGAGGTGTAGATACGCAGTATTTT
CASSLVAGGGVDTQYF
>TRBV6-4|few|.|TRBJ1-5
TGTGCCAGCAGTGACAGCATCAATCAGCCCCAGCATTTT
CASSDSINQPQHF
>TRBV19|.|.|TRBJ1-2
TGTGCCAGTAGTGCACCAGGGACTGGGGACTATGGCTACACCTTC
CASSAPGTGDYGYTF
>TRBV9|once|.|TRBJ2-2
TGTGCCAGCAGCGTAGGTTCCGGGCGGAACACCGGGGAGCTGTTTTTT
CASSVGSGRNTGELFF
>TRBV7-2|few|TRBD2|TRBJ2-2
TGTGCCAGCAGGTCGAACTCACTAGCGGGAGGGAGGTATACCGGGGAGCTGTTTTTT
CASRSNSLAGGRYTGELFF
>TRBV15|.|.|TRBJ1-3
TGTGCCACCAGCAGAGATGCAGGCCACTCTGGAAACACCATATATTTT
CATSRDAGHSGNTIYF
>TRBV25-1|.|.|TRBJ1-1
TGTGCCAGCCTCGGGAGGGCTGAAGCTTTCTTT
CASLGRAEAFF
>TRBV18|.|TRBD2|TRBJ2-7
TGTGCCAGCTCACCCCGCGGTCCACAGGGACTAGCGGGAGATGTCAAGCAGTACTTC
CASSPRGPQGLAGDVKQYF
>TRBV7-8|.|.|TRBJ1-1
TGTGCCAGCAGCTCCGATAAGTATTTCCCGGGGGACACTGAAGCTTTCTTT
CASSSDKYFPGDTEAFF
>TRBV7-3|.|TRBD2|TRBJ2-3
TGTGCCAGCAGCTCGGGGACATCCGGGACTAGTCAGTATTTT
CASSSGTSGTSQYF
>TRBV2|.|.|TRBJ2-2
TGTGCCAGCAGTGAAGAGGGAGGGGGCACCGGGGAGCTGTTTTTT
CASSEEGGGTGELFF
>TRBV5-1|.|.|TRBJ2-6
TGCGCCAGCTTTGGGAAATCGGTTCACAAAGTCGGGCCATTC
CASFGKSVHKVGPF
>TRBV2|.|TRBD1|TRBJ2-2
TGTGCCAGCAAAGACAGGGGCAACACCGGGGAGCTGTTTTTT
CASKDRGNTGELFF
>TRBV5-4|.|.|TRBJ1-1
TGTGCCAGCAGCTTGGATGGCAGGCGTGAGGTGAACACTGAAGCTTTCTTT
CASSLDGRREVNTEAFF
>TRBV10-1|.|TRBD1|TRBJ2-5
TGCGCCAGCAGTGAGTCCAGGACAGGGAAAGAGACCCAGTACTTC
CASSESRTGKETQYF
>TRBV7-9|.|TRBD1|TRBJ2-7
TGTGCCAGCAGCTTAGGGTTGGCAGGGACAGGGTACGAGCAGTACTTC
CASSLGLAGTGYEQYF
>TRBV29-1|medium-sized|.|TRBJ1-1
TGCAGCGTTAACGAACAGGGAGTCGGCGAAGCTTTCTTT
CSVNEQGVGEAFF
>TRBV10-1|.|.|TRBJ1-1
TGCGCCAGCAGTGAAACGGGAAGCCTTGAAGCTTTCTTT
CASSETGSLEAFF
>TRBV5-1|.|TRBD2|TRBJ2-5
TGCGCCAGCAGCCCGGGACTAGCGGGAGAAGAGACCCAGTACTTC
CASSPGLAGEETQYF
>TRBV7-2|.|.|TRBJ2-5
TGTGCCAGCAGCTCAAGAACCCAAGAGACCCAGTACTTC
CASSSRTQETQYF
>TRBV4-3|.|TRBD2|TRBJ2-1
TGCGCCAGCAGCCCCTGGGAGGGAGAGAACAATGAGCAGTTCTTC
CASSPWEGENNEQFF
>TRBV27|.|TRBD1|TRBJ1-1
TGTGCCAGCACCAAAAGTCCCGACAGGGGGTTTAACACTGAAGCTTTCTTT
CASTKSPDRGFNTEAFF
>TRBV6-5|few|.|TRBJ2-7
TGTGCCAGCAAGCCCGGGCGAGGGTCCTACGAGCAGTACTTC
CASKPGRGSYEQYF
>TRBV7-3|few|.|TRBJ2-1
TGTGCCAGCAGCCCGACGAGGGACCCCAGATACAATGAGCAGTTCTTC
CASSPTRDPRYNEQFF
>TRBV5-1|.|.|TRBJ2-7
TGCGCCAGCAGCTTGGCGGCAGACTACGAGCAGTACTTC
CASSLAADYEQYF
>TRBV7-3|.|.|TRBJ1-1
TGTGCCAGCAGCTTTGATGGTTCCACTGAAGCTTTCTTT
CASSFDGSTEAFF
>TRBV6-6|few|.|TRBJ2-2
TGTGCCAGCAGTTACGGGGACGACCCCACCGGGGAGCTGTTTTTT
CASSYGDDPTGELFF
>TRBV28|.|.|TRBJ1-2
TGTGCCAGCAGTCCCCCCGGCGGTGGCTACACCTTC
CASSPPGGGYTF
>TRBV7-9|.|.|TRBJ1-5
TGTGCCAGCAGCTTCGTAGGGCTTAATCAGCCCCAGCATTTT
CASSFVGLNQPQHF
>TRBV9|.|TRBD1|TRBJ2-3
TGTGCCAGCAGCCCACGGACAGGGGGCTTTACAGATACGCAGTATTTT
CASSPRTGGFTDTQYF
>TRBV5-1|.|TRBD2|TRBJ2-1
TGCGCCAGCTCTTACCTCGGACTAGCGGGAGGGGGAGTGTCCTACAATGAGCAGTTCTTC
CASSYLGLAGGGVSYNEQFF
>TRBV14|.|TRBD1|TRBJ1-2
TGTGCCAGCGGCTTGGGACAGGGGGTCGGCTACACCTTC
CASGLGQGVGYTF
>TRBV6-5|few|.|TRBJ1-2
TGTGCCAGCAGTTATACGACAGGTCCCTATGGCTACACCTTC
CASSYTTGPYGYTF
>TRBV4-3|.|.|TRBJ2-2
TGCGCCAGCAGCCAAGATGTTGGGGGGAACACCGGGGAGCTGTTTTTT
CASSQDVGGNTGELFF
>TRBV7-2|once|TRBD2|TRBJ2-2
TGTGCCAGCAGCGCGGGGGGGCTAGCGGGACCCGGGGAGCTGTTTTTT
CASSAGGLAGPGELFF
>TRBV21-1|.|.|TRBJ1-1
TGTGCCAGCAGCCAAGGTACGAGGAAGGGGATGAACACTGAAGCTTTCTTT
CASSQGTRKGMNTEAFF
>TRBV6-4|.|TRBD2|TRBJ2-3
TGTGCCAGCCCTCGACTAGCGGGAATCAGGTTCACAGATACGCAGTATTTT
CASPRLAGIRFTDTQYF
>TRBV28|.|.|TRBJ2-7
TGTGCCAGCAGTTTGGGACACCTGAGCTCCTACGAGCAGTACTTC
CASSLGHLSSYEQYF
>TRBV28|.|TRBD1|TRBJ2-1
TGTGCCAGCAGGACCGGGACAGGGTCAAGATATGAGCAGTTCTTC
CASRTGTGSRYEQFF
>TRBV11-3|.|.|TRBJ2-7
TGTGCCAGCAGCTTCGGGGTCACGGAGCAGTACTTC
CASSFGVTEQYF
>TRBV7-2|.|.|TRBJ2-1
TGTGCCAGCAGCCCCCCCTCCTACAATGAGCAGTTCTTC
CASSPPSYNEQFF
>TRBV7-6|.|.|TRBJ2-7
TGTGCCAGCAGCTTATTCCCCCCCGGGACTGCCGGGGGCGAGCAGTACTTC
CASSLFPPGTAGGEQYF
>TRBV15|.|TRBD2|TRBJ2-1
TGTGCCACCAGTGCTAGCGGGGTAAACAATGAGCAGTTCTTC
CATSASGVNNEQFF
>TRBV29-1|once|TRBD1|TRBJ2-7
TGCAGCGTTCTCGGGACAGGGGTGGGCGAGCAGTACTTC
CSVLGTGVGEQYF
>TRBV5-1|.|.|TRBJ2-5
TGCGCCAGCATGGTCCAGGGGAGTGGAGAGACCCAGTACTTC
CASMVQGSGETQYF
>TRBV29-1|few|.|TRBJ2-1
TGCAGCGTTCAAGGTGTAGCGTCCTACAATGAGCAGTTCTTC
CSVQGVASYNEQFF